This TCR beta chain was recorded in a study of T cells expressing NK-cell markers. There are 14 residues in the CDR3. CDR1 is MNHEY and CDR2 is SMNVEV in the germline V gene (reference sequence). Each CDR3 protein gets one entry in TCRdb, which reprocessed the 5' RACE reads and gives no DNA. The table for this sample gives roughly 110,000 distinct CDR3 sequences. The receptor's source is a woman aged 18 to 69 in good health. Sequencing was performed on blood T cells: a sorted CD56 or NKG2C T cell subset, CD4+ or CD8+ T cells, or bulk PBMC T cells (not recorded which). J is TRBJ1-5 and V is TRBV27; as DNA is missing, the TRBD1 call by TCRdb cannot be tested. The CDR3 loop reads CASSPSGVNQPQHF.